This T cell receptor beta chain came from a study of blood T cell repertoires in COVID-19. As for the study in general: Researchers got acute and convalescent COVID-19 samples from the United States, Italy and Spain. T cells, B-cell-depleted T cells, or PBMCs provided the cDNA or gDNA that served as material.

Germline V gene lookup returns CDR1 MGHRA and CDR2 YSYEKL. This CDR3 is built from 19 residues. The V end lost 0 bases, the J end lost 0 bases, and 18 bases lay between the germline ends. This clone was seen once. In the authors' methods: Reference gene primer amplification gave nucleated cell count estimates. The protocol was immunoSEQ multiplex PCR, while the TCRdb copy is restricted to in-frame clones and leaves out a portion. V and J calls and clone size are given by that table; D and trimming were obtained from the DNA. Of roughly 350,000 clones in the sample, around 84% were seen once. This clonotype was sampled from a woman under 30 with acute or convalescent COVID-19. The sequenced sample was peripheral blood. The chain employs TRBV4-1 and TRBJ1-5; D gene ambiguous. CDR3 DNA sequence: TGCGCCAGCAGCCAAGAAATCGTTCAGGTCCGCTATAGCAATCAGCCCCAGCATTTT. It is translated as CASSQEIVQVRYSNQPQHF.